These 5 T cell receptor beta chains share one sample of origin, sequenced in a study of blood T cell repertoires in COVID-19. Sequencing was performed with immunoSEQ multiplex PCR; in TCRdb, only in-frame clones are kept and a portion is missing. Found here are about 150,000 clones, about 86% of them singletons; the top ten hold more than 5.5%. Sequenced: PBMCs or T cells enriched from blood (not recorded which). The source of these receptors is a man aged 50 to 59 who had recovered from COVID-19.

This clone was detected a few times. The rearrangement uses TRBV5-1 and TRBJ1-6; 8 nucleotides agree with TRBD1. Germline CDR1 is SGHRS and CDR2 is YFSETQ. This CDR3 contains 12 residues. The trim removed 8 bases at V and 10 bases at J, leaving 5 bases unmatched. CDR3 protein: CASSDRDSPLHF. The CDR3 DNA is TGCGCCAGTTCGGACAGGGACTCACCCCTCCACTTT.

The CDR3 loop is CASSPQGAGNQPQHF. As DNA, the CDR3 is TGTGCCAGCTCACCACAGGGGGCTGGCAATCAGCCCCAGCATTTT. This rearrangement joins TRBV18 to TRBJ1-5; TRBD1 matches at 7 bases. The trim removed 1 base at V and 2 bases at J, leaving 2 bases unmatched. The CDR3 has 15 amino acids. The germline V gene has CDR1 KGHSH and CDR2 LQKENI.

The V and J genes are TRBV5-8 and TRBJ1-3; D might be TRBD1 (5 bases). This CDR3 is 15 amino acids long. Trimming cost V 0 bases and J 1 base, with 8 bases left between them. Germline loops: CDR1 SGHTS, CDR2 YDEGEE. In DNA form, the CDR3 reads TGTGCCAGCAGCTTGGGTGGGGCATCTGGAAACACCATATATTTT. It is translated as CASSLGGASGNTIYF.

The chain links TRBV9 to TRBJ1-2; D remains ambiguous. The length of the CDR3 is 13 residues. The V gene lost 0 bases and the J gene lost 6 bases, with 9 bases spanning the gap. From germline, CDR1 is SGDLS and CDR2 YYNGEE. The CDR3 bases are TGTGCCAGCAGCGTAGCGGGGTATGATGGCTACACCTTC. It yields the protein CASSVAGYDGYTF.

The chain carries TRBV5-1 and TRBJ1-4; unclear D gene. CDR1 SGHRS and CDR2 YFSETQ come from the germline V gene. This CDR3 has 16 residues. Trimming shortened V by 1 base and J by 1 base, and 11 bases separated the two germline ends. The CDR3 DNA is TGCGCCAGCAGCTTGACCGGGTCGAGAACTAATGAAAAACTGTTTTTT. This gives the protein CASSLTGSRTNEKLFF.